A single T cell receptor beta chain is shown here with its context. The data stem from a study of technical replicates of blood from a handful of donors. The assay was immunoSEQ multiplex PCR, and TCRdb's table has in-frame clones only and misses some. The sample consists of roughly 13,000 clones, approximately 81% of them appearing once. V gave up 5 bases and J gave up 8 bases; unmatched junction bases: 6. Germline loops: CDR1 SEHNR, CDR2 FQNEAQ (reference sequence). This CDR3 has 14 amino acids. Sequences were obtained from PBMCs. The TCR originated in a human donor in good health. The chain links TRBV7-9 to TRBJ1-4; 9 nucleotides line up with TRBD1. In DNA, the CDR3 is TGTGCCAGCAGCCGACAGGGGGGCGGCGAAAAACTGTTTTTT. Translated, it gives CASSRQGGGEKLFF. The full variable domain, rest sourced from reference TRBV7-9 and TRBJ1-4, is DTGVSQNPRHKITKRGQNVTFRCDPISEHNRLYWYRQTLGQGPEFLTYFQNEAQLEKSRLLSDRFSAERPKGSFSTLEIQRTEQGDSAMYLCASSRQGGGEKLFFGSGTQLSVL.